This T cell receptor (beta chain) was sequenced in a study of blood T cell repertoires in COVID-19 (dated by TCRdb to the early 2020s). Context from the whole study: Samples covering the acute and convalescent phases of COVID-19 were provided by collaborators in the United States, Italy and Spain. The prospective study material was composed of cDNA or gDNA derived from T cells, B-cell-depleted T cells, or PBMCs. The sample metadata nearly always contained a de-identified subject ID, COVID-19 status, age in years and sex. Deeply sampled blood TCRbeta repertoires from subjects exposed to, actively infected with, or recovered from COVID-19 were included in the dataset. Where available, HLA class I and class II types were obtained from metadata supplied by the sample provider rather than from assay-based typing. Samples were obtained from the ongoing ImmuneRACE study (first 160 participants) and from 1,254 subjects provided by 6 global collaborators. A freely available public database, intended as a resource for researchers studying the immune response to SARS-CoV-2, is where the repertoires were released. What the research found in general, with its limitations: How much clinical and demographic metadata was included differed by source and by participant, and the metadata was provided uncurated.

As regards this clone: The target of this receptor is not known. The sample holds no much larger clone one base away, and base qualities are not on file.

Each collaborating institution followed its own protocols to collect whole blood in K2EDTA tubes. For TCRbeta analysis, collaborator samples were shipped as frozen whole blood, as isolated PBMCs, or as DNA extracted from either sample type. The CDR3 spans 16 residues, from the cysteine through the phenylalanine. Only the CDR3 DNA stays, 48 bases, in frame from base 1. Based on the germline V gene (reference sequence), the CDR1 and CDR2 sequences are LNHDA and SQIVND. V is clipped by 3 bases and J by 1 base, and the sequence between their germline boundaries is 13 bases long. TCRbeta CDR3 regions were amplified from genomic DNA using the immunoSEQ Assay, a bias-controlled multiplex PCR. The authors processed their data as follows. The number of nucleated cells in each sample was estimated from the amplification of reference gene primers within the assay. Sequence reads were collapsed and filtered to measure the absolute abundance of every unique TCRbeta CDR3 rearrangement. For each sample, productive Simpson clonality was calculated as the square root of Simpson's diversity index over productive rearrangements. TCRdb holds this immuneACCESS table with in-frame rearrangements only. Some clones are missing; in checked studies, unresolved V genes explain under half, and the rest has no known cause. The V and J calls and clone size are taken from that table; D and trimming were inferred from the DNA. The sample table shows 90,000 to 150,000 clones, and 80% to 90% are seen once. The ten largest account for 0.7% to 0.9% of the sample.

The sequenced material came from peripheral blood. The rearranged segments are TRBV19 and TRBJ1-5; the D gene is perhaps TRBD1, on 5 matching bases. This clonotype originated in a woman in her 50s with active or convalescent COVID-19. The DNA sequence reads TGTGCCAGTAGTATGTTCGGGACTACCAGCAATCAGCCCCAGCATTTT. It translates to CASSMFGTTSNQPQHF.